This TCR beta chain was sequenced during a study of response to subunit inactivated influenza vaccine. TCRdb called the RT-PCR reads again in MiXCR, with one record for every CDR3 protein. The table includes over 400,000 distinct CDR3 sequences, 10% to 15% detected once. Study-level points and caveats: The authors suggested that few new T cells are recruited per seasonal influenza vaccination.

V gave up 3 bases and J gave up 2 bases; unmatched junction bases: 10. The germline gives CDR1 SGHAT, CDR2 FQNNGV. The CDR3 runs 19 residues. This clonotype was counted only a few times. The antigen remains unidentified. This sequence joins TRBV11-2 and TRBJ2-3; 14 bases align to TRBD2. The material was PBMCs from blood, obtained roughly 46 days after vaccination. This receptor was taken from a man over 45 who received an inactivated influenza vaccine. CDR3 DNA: TGTGCCAGCAGCTTCCCGGGGACTAGCGGGAGAAGGAACACAGATACGCAGTATTTT. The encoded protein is CASSFPGTSGRRNTDTQYF.